Following are 3 T cell receptor beta chains from one sample sequenced in a study of blood T cell repertoires in COVID-19. Using immunoSEQ multiplex PCR, the repertoire was profiled, and TCRdb retains in-frame clones only, with some absent. The sample has about 51,000 clones; approximately 89% are singletons. The sequencing input was peripheral blood. These receptors originate from a man aged 50-60 years with acute or convalescent COVID-19.

V is TRBV2 and J is TRBJ1-2; 7 bases align to TRBD1. The V gene end was trimmed by 7 bases and the J gene end by 9 bases; junction bases not matched to a gene: 20. CDR1 is SNHLY and CDR2 is FYNNEI in the germline V gene. This CDR3 is 16 amino acids long. CDR3 sequence: CASKDPGTEGVGRYTF. The CDR3 nucleotides read TGTGCCAGCAAGGACCCCGGGACAGAGGGGGTGGGGCGCTACACCTTC.

The chain couples TRBV10-3 to TRBJ1-2, with D maybe TRBD1 (5 bases). Trimming shortened V by 5 bases and J by 8 bases, and 21 bases separated the two germline ends. Germline lookup yields CDR1 ENHRY and CDR2 SYGVKD. The length of the CDR3 is 15 residues. CDR3 in DNA: TGTGCCATCAGTCCTGCCACAGAGGACATAGGAGGCTACACCTTC. The encoded protein is CAISPATEDIGGYTF.

The V call is TRBV6-1, the J call TRBJ1-3, with 11 bases identical to TRBD1. Per germline, CDR1 MNHNS and CDR2 SASEGT. V shed 2 bases and J 5 bases; nucleotides not matched to a gene: 8. The CDR3 runs 17 residues. CDR3 in DNA: TGTGCCAGCAGTGAACGGGGGACAGGGGGGTCGAGAAACACCATATATTTT. It yields the protein CASSERGTGGSRNTIYF.